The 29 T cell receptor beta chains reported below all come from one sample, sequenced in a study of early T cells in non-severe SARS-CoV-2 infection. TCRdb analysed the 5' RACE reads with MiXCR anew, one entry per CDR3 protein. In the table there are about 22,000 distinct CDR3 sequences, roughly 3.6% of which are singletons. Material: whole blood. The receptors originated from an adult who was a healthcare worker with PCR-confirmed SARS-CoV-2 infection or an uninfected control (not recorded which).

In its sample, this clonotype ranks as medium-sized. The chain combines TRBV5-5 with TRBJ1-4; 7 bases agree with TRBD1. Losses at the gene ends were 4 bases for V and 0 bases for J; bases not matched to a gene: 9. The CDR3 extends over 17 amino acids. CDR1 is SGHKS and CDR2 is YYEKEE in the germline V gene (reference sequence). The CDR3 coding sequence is TGTGCCAGCAGCCGACAGGGAAGCGAGACAACTAATGAAAAACTGTTTTTT. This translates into CASSRQGSETTNEKLFF.

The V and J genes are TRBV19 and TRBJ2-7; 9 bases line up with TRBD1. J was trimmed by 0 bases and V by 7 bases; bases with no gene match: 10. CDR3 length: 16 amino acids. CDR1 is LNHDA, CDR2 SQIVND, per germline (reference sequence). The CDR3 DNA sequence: TGTGCCAGTACCGGTCCCGGACAGGGGAACTCCTACGAGCAGTACTTC. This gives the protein CASTGPGQGNSYEQYF. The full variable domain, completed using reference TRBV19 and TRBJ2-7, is DGGITQSPKYLFRKEGQNVTLSCEQNLNHDAMYWYRQDPGQGLRLIYYSQIVNDFQKGDIAEGYSVSREKKESFPLTVTSAQKNPTAFYLCASTGPGQGNSYEQYFGPGTRLTVT.

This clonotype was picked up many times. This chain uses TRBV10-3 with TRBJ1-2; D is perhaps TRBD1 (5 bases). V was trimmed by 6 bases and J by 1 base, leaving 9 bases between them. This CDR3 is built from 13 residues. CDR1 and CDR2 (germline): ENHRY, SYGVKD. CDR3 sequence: CAIRGRINYGYTF. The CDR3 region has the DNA TGTGCCATCAGGGGACGGATTAACTATGGCTACACCTTC.

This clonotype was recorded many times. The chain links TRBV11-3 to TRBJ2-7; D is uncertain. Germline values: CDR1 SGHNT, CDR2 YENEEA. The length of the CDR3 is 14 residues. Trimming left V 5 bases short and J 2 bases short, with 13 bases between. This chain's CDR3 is CASSLSDTPYEQYF. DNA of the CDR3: TGTGCCAGCAGCCTATCCGACACACCCTACGAGCAGTACTTC.

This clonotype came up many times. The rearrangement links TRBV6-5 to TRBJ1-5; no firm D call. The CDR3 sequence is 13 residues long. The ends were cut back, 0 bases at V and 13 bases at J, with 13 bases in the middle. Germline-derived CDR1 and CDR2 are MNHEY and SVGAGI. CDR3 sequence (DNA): TGTGCCAGCAGTTACTCGACGTACAGCCAACAGCATTTT. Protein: CASSYSTYSQQHF.

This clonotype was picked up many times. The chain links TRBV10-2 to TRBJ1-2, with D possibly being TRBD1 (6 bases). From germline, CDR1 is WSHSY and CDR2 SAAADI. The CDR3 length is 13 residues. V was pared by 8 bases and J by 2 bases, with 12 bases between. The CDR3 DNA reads TGCGCCAGCGCCAGACAGGCGAACTATGGCTACACCTTC. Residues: CASARQANYGYTF.

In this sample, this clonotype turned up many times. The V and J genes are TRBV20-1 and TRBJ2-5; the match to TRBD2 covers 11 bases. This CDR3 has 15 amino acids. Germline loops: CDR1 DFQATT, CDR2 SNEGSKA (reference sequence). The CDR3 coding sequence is TGCAGCGCGGATAGACTAGCGGGGCCCCAAGAGACCCAGTACTTC. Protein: CSADRLAGPQETQYF.

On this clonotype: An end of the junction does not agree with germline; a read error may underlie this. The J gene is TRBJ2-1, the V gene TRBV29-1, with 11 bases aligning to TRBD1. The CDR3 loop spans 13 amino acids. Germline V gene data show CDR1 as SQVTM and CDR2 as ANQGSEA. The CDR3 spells CSVRDRGYNEKFF. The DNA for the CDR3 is TGCAGCGTCCGGGACAGGGGGTACAATGAGAAGTTCTTC.

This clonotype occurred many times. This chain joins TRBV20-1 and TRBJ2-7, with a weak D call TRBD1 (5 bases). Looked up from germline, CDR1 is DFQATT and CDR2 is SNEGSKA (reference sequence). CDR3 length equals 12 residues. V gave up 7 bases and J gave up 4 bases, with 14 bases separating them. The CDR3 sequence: CSVTDNGYEQYF. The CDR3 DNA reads TGCAGTGTGACGGACAACGGGTACGAGCAGTACTTC.

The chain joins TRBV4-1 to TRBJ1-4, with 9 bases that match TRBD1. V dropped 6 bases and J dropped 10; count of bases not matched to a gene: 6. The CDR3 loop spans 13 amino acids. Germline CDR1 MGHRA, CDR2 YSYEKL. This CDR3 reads CASREQGAGKLFF. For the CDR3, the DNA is TGCGCCAGCAGGGAACAGGGGGCCGGAAAACTGTTTTTT.

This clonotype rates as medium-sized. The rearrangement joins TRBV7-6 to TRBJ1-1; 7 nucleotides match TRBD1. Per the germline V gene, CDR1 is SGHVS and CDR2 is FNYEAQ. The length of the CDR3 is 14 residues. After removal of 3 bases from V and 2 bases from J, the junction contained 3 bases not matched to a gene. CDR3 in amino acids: CASSLTGFNTEAFF. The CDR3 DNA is TGTGCCAGCAGCTTGACAGGGTTTAACACTGAAGCTTTCTTT.

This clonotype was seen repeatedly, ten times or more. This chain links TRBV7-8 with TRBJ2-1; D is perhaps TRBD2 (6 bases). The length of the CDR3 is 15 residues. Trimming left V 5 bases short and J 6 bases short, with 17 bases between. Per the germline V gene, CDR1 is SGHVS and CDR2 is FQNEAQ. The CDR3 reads CASSVAPGLGNEQFF. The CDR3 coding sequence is TGTGCCAGCAGCGTCGCGCCGGGACTTGGCAATGAGCAGTTCTTC.

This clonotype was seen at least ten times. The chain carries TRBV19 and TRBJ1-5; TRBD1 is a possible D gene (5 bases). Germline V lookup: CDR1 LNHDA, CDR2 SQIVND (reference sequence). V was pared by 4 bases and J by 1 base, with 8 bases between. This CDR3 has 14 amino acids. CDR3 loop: CASSNAGSNQPQHF. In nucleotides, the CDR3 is TGTGCCAGTAGTAATGCAGGGAGCAATCAGCCCCAGCATTTT. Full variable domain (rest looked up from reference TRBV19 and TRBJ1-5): DGGITQSPKYLFRKEGQNVTLSCEQNLNHDAMYWYRQDPGQGLRLIYYSQIVNDFQKGDIAEGYSVSREKKESFPLTVTSAQKNPTAFYLCASSNAGSNQPQHFGDGTRLSIL.

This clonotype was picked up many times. CDR3 protein: CASSQGPSSGRKLYEQYF. The CDR3 DNA reads as TGTGCCAGCAGCCAAGGGCCGTCTAGCGGGAGGAAACTTTACGAGCAGTACTTC. The chain has TRBV4-2 and TRBJ2-7, with TRBD2 matching 11 bases. Germline V gene data show CDR1 as LGHNA and CDR2 as YNFKEQ. The CDR3 is made up of 18 amino acids. The V segment lost 1 base and the J segment 4 bases; nucleotides outside the gene matches: 12.

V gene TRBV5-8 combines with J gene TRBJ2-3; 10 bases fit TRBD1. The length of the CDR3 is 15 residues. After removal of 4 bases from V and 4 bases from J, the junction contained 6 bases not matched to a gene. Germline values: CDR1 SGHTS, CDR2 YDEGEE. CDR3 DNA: TGTGCCAGCAGCATGGGACAGGGGATAGCAGATACGCAGTATTTT. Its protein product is CASSMGQGIADTQYF. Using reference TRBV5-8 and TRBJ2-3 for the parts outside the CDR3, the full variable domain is EAGVTQSPTHLIKTRGQQATLRCSPISGHTSVYWYQQALGLGLQFLLWYDEGEERNRGNFPPRFSGRQFPNYSSELNVNALELEDSALYLCASSMGQGIADTQYFGPGTRLTVL.

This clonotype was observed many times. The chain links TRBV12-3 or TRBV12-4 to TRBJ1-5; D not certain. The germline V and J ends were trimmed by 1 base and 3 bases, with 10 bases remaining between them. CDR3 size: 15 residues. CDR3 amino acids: CASSLEAELNQPQHF. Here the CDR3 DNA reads TGTGCCAGCAGTTTAGAGGCAGAACTCAATCAGCCCCAGCATTTT.

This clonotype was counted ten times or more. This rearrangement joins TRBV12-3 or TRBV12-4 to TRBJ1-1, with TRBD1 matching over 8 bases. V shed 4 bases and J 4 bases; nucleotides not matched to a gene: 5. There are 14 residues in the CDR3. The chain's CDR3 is CASSYGQGVTEAFF. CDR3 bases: TGTGCCAGCAGTTATGGACAGGGTGTCACTGAAGCTTTCTTT.

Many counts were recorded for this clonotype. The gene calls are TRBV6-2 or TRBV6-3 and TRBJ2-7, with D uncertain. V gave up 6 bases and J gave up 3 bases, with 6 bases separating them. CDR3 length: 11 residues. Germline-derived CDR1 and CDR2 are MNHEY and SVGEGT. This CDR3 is CASSFFYEQYF. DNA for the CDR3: TGTGCCAGCAGCTTCTTCTACGAGCAGTACTTC.

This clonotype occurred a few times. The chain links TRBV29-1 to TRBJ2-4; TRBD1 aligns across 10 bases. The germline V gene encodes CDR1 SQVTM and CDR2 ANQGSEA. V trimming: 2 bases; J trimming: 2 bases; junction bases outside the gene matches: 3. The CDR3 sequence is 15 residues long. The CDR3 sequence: CSVERTGGPKNIQYF. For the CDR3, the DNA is TGCAGCGTTGAAAGGACAGGGGGACCCAAAAACATTCAGTACTTC.

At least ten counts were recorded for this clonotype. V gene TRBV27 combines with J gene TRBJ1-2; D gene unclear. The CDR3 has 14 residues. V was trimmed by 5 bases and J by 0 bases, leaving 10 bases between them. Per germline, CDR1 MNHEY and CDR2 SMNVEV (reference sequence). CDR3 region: CASSRGSPNYGYTF. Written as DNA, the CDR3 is TGTGCCAGCAGTCGGGGATCCCCTAACTATGGCTACACCTTC.

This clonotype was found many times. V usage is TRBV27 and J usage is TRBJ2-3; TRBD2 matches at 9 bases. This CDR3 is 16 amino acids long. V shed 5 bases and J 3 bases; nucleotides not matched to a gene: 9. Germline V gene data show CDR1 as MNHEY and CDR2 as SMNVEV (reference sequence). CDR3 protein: CASSPSPGLATDTQYF. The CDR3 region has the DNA TGTGCCAGCAGTCCTTCCCCGGGACTAGCAACAGATACGCAGTATTTT.

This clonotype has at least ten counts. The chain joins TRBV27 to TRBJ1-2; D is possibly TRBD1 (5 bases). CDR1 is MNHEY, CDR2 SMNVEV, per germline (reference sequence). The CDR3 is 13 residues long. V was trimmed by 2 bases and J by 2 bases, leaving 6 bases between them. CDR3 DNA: TGTGCCAGCAGTTTACGGGACAACTATGGCTACACCTTC. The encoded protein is CASSLRDNYGYTF.

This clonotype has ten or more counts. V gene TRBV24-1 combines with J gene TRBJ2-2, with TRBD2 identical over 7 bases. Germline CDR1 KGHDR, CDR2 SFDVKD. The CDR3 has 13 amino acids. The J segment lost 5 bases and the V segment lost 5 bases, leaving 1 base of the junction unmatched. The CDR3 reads CATSAGGTGELFF. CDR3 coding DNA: TGTGCCACCAGTGCGGGGGGAACCGGGGAGCTGTTTTTT.

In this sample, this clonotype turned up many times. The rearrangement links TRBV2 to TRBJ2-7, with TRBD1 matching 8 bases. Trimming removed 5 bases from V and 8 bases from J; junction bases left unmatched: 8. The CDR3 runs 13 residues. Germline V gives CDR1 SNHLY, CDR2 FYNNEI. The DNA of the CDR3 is TGTGCCAGCAGTACAGGGGGGACGGCGAAGCAGTACTTC. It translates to CASSTGGTAKQYF.

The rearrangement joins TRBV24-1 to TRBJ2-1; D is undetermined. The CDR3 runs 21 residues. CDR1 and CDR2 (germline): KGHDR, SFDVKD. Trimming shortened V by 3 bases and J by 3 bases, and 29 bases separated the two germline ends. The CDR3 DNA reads TGTGCCACCAGTGATCCCGCCGTCACCGACCCTCACGGAACCCGCTACAATGAGCAGTTCTTC. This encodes CATSDPAVTDPHGTRYNEQFF.

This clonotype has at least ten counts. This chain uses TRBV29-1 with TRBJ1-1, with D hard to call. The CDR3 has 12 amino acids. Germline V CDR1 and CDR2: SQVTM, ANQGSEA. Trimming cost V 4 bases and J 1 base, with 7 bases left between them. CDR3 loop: CSVGGGNTEAFF. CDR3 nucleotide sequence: TGCAGCGTTGGAGGAGGGAACACTGAAGCTTTCTTT.

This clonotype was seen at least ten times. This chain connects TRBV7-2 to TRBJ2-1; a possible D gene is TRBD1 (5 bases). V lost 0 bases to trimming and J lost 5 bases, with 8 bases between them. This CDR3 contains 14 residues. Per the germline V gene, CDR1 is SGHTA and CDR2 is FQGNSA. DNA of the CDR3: TGTGCCAGCAGCTTAGCTCCAGGGAACAATGAGCAGTTCTTC. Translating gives CASSLAPGNNEQFF. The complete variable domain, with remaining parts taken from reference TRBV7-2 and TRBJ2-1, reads GAGVSQSPSNKVTEKGKDVELRCDPISGHTALYWYRQSLGQGLEFLIYFQGNSAPDKSGLPSDRFSAERTGGSVSTLTIQRTQQEDSAVYLCASSLAPGNNEQFFGPGTRLTVL.

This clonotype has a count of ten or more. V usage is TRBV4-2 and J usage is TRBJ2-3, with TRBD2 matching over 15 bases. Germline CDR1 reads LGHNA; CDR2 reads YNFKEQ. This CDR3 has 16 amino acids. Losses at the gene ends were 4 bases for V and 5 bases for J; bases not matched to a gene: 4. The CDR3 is CASSLGLAGGQDTQYF. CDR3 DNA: TGTGCCAGCAGCCTCGGACTAGCGGGGGGGCAAGATACGCAGTATTTT.

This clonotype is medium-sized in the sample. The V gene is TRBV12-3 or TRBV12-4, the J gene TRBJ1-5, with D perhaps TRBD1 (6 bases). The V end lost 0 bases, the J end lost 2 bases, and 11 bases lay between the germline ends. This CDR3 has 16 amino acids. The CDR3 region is CASSLATGVGNQPQHF. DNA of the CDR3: TGTGCCAGCAGTTTAGCGACAGGAGTTGGCAATCAGCCCCAGCATTTT.